This is a list of T cell receptor beta chains from one sample in a study of beta chain features in type 1 diabetes. Produced via immunoSEQ multiplex PCR; TCRdb's table is partial and in-frame only. There are 600,000 to 700,000 clones in the sample; roughly 13% occur only once, and approximately 0.02% lies in the top ten. The sample comprised naive CD4+ T cells from blood. The receptors here all came from a man aged 18-30 years with type 1 diabetes. Each CDR3 is given with its conserved first and last residue. Each record gives: J gene, V gene, CDR3 protein.

j_call: TRBJ1-4
v_call: TRBV15
cdr3_aa: CATSRDRQEREKLFF

j_call: TRBJ2-7
v_call: TRBV30
cdr3_aa: CAWSHIYTYQQYF

j_call: TRBJ1-4
v_call: TRBV6-5
cdr3_aa: CASSYSVGEKLFF

j_call: TRBJ1-4
v_call: TRBV4-1
cdr3_aa: CASSLRLRGLANEKLFF

j_call: TRBJ1-6
v_call: TRBV6-5
cdr3_aa: CASSYRGSPLHF

j_call: TRBJ2-7
v_call: TRBV27
cdr3_aa: CASSFVGYSYEQYF

j_call: TRBJ2-1
v_call: TRBV30
cdr3_aa: CASSLSMGRGVF

j_call: TRBJ1-5
v_call: TRBV7-2
cdr3_aa: CASSPHGAGGRQPQHF

j_call: TRBJ1-5
v_call: TRBV6-1
cdr3_aa: CASGAEGNQPQHF

j_call: TRBJ2-3
v_call: TRBV5-6
cdr3_aa: CASSPNLGTQYF

j_call: TRBJ1-5
v_call: TRBV2
cdr3_aa: CASTRDGNQPQHF

j_call: TRBJ1-5
v_call: TRBV4-1
cdr3_aa: CASSQEGRYSNQPQHF

j_call: TRBJ2-2
v_call: TRBV27
cdr3_aa: CASSLSPTGYTGELFF

j_call: TRBJ1-2
v_call: TRBV7-9
cdr3_aa: CASSLNGYGYTF

j_call: TRBJ1-5
v_call: TRBV30
cdr3_aa: CAWSRVGSNQPQHF

j_call: TRBJ1-1
v_call: TRBV5-6
cdr3_aa: CASSPLAGITEAFF